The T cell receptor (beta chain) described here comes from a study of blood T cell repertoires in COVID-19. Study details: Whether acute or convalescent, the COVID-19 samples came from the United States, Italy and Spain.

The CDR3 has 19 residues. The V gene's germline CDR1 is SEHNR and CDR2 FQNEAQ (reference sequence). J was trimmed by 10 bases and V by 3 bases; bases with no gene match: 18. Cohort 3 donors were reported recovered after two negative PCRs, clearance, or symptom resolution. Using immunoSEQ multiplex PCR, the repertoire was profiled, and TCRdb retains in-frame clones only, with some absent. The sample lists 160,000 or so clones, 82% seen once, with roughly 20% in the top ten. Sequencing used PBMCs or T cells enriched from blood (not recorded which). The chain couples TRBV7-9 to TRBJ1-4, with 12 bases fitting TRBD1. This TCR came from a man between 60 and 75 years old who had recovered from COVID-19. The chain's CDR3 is CASSFKPGQGAFAEVKLFF. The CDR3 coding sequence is TGTGCCAGCAGCTTTAAGCCGGGACAGGGGGCTTTCGCGGAAGTAAAACTGTTTTTT.